This T cell receptor (beta chain) derives from a study of blood T cell repertoires in COVID-19. Everyone who took part was roughly 18 to 89 years old, and they came from fewer than 25 US areas. Participant-reported clinical history was the basis for cohort assignment. Assay: immunoSEQ multiplex PCR; the TCRdb copy retains only in-frame clones and omits some. The sample yields roughly 170,000 clones, 65% to 85% seen once. CDR1 and CDR2 (germline): SGHDT, YYEEEE. The CDR3 sequence is 14 residues long. Trimming at V came to 6 bases and at J to 2 bases, leaving 8 bases not matched to a gene. The chain joins TRBV5-6 to TRBJ2-7; 7 bases fit TRBD1. The sample consisted of PBMCs or T cells enriched from blood (not recorded which). This TCR derives from a woman between 50 and 59 years old in a cohort exposed to, infected with or recovered from COVID-19 (not recorded which). The CDR3 DNA follows: TGTGCCAGCACCCAACAGGGGCTAACCTACGAGCAGTACTTC. It yields the protein CASTQQGLTYEQYF.